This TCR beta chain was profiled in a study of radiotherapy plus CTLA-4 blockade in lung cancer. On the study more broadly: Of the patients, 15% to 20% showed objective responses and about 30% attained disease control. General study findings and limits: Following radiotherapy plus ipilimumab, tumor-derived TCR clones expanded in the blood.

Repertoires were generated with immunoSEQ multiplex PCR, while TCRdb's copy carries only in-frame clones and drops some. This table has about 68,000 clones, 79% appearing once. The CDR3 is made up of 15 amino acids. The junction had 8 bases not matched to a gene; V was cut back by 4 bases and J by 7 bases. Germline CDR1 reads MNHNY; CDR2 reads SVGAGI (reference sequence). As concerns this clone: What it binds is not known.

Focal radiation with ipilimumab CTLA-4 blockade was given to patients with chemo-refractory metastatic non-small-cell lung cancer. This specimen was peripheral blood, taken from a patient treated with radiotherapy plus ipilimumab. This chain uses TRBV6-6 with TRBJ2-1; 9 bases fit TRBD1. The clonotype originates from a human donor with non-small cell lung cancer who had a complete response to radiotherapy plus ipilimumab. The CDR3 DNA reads TGTGCCAGCAGTTCCTTCCCGGACAGGGGAAATGAGCAGTTCTTC. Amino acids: CASSSFPDRGNEQFF.